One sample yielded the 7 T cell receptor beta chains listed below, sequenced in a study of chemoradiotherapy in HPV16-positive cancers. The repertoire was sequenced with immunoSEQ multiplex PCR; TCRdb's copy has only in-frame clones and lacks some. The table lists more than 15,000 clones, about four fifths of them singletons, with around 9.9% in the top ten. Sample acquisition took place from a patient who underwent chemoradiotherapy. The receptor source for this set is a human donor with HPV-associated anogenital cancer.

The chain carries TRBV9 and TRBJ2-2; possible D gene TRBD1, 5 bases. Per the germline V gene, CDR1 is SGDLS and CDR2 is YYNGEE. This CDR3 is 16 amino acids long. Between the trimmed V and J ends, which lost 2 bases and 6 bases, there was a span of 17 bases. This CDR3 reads CASSVRGGDFPGELFF. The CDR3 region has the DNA TGTGCCAGCAGCGTTAGGGGCGGAGACTTTCCCGGGGAGCTGTTTTTT.

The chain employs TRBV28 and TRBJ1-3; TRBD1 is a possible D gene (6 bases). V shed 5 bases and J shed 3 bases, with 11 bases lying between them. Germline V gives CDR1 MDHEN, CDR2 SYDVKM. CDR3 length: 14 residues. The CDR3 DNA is TGTGCCAGCAGTCGACAGGTGGTTGGAAACACCATATATTTT. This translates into CASSRQVVGNTIYF.

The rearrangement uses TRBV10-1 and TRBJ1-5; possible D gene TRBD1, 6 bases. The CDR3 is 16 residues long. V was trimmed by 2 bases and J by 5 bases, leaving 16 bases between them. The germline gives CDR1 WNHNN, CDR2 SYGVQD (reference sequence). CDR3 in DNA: TGCGCCAGCAGTGAGGGGGGGGGCGATACTGATCAGCCCCAGCATTTT. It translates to CASSEGGGDTDQPQHF.

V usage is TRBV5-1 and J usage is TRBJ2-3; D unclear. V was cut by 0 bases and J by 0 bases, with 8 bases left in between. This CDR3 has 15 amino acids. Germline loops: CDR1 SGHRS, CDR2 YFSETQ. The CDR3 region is CASSLAKPSTDTQYF. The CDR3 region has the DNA TGCGCCAGCAGCTTGGCCAAACCAAGCACAGATACGCAGTATTTT.

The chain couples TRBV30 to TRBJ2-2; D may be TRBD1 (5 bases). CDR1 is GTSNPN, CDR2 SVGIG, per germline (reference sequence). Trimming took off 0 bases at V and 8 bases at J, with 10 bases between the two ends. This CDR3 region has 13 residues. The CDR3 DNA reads TGTGCCTGGAGTGTACTGGGGCTAGGGGAGCTGTTTTTT. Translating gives CAWSVLGLGELFF.

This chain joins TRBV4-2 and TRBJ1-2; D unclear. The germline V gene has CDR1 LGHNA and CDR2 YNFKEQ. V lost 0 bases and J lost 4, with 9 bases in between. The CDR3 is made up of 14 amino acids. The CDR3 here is CASSQEKGSYGYTF. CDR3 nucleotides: TGTGCCAGCAGCCAAGAAAAAGGGAGCTATGGCTACACCTTC.

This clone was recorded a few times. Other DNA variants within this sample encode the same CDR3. The CDR3 loop is CASSPPTGSYEQYF. DNA of the CDR3: TGTGCCAGCAGCCCGCCGACGGGCTCCTACGAGCAGTACTTC. The J gene is TRBJ2-7, the V gene TRBV7-9; D gene uncertain. Per the germline V gene, CDR1 is SEHNR and CDR2 is FQNEAQ (reference sequence). CDR3 length equals 14 residues. V was trimmed by 5 bases and J by 0 bases, leaving 11 bases between them.